This TCR beta chain was identified during a study of blood T cell repertoires in COVID-19. The J segment lost 6 bases and the V segment lost 8 bases, leaving 6 bases of the junction unmatched. The CDR3 has 13 residues. Germline V gene sequence: CDR1 MDHEN, CDR2 SYDVKM. Produced via immunoSEQ multiplex PCR; TCRdb's table is partial and in-frame only. The sample includes over 250,000 clones, around nine tenths of them seen just once. The chain joins TRBV28 to TRBJ1-5; 8 bases are a match to TRBD1. The sample comprised PBMCs or T cells enriched from blood (not recorded which). The clonotype comes from a woman between 25 and 40 years old who had recovered from COVID-19. CDR3 nucleotide sequence: TGTGCCAGCCTTGGACAGGGCGGTCAGCCCCAGCATTTT. Residues: CASLGQGGQPQHF.